This T cell receptor (beta chain) was profiled in a study of regulatory T cells in long-lasting Graves disease (dated by TCRdb to about 2021). Turning to the overall study: Antithyroid drugs had been taken for less than 3 months by newly diagnosed Graves' disease patients. A total of roughly 35 samples were covered by TCR sequencing, comprising roughly 13 persistent and approximately 20 newly diagnosed Graves' disease patients. The study took place in China and was registered as a clinical trial. This study used TCR sequencing and RNA sequencing of peripheral blood to compare persistent Graves' disease patients against newly diagnosed Graves' disease patients.

The label giving this sample's time point can be read as: newly diagnosed GD, antithyroid drugs for less than 3 months. For both TCR sequencing and RNA sequencing, RNA was extracted from PBMCs in TRIzol. Graves' disease was diagnosed according to American Thyroid Association guidelines. Patients for the study were recruited at an endocrinology department in Xi'an, China. Each patient gave 7.5 to 10 milliliters of peripheral blood, collected in an EDTA anticoagulant tube. Ficoll Paque Plus density gradient separation was used to isolate PBMCs, and no additional T cell sorting was done. An Agilent 2100 Bioanalyzer and agarose gel were used to check RNA quality, and a NanoDrop 2000 was used to measure RNA concentration. Receptor amplification or capture employed multiplex PCR. Sequencer: Illumina HiSeq 4000. To build TCR beta libraries, CDR3 regions were amplified by Arm-PCR using iRepertoire HTBI primers. PCR products were gel purified before sequencing. Processing in the source paper ran as follows. A total of 62 TRBV and 14 TRBJ segments were identified across samples and were used for gene usage analysis of CDR3 amino acid clonotypes. Filtered high-quality paired reads were merged into contigs using COPE and FqMerger. Contigs were aligned with BLAST to IMGT TRBV, TRBD and TRBJ reference genes, and CDR3 was defined per IMGT. Clonotypes above 0.1% frequency were classified as highly expanded clones. Shannon entropy was used to measure repertoire diversity, and the Gini coefficient was used to measure V-J evenness. A clonotype was considered public if more than one individual shared it. TCRdb handled the public reads itself, with Q25 trimming in fastp and clone calling in MiXCR, and kept productive beta chains. Each entry merges the rows of one CDR3 protein and shows their most common DNA and genes. These V and J calls rely on TCRdb rather than the paper's analysis. The sample contains over 350,000 distinct CDR3 sequences, 14% of them found a single time. Approximately 15% of the sample is in the top ten clones.

This clonotype was picked up many times. What antigen it recognizes has not been identified. The junction differs from germline at one of its ends, possibly a read error. Overall results and qualifications from the work: The small sample size was acknowledged by the authors as a limitation that may reduce accuracy. Only the TCR beta chain was sequenced and analyzed. More public clonotypes were shared among persistent patients (more than 2,500) than among newly diagnosed patients (966). The study examined only peripheral blood because the primary lesion, thyroid tissue, could not be accessed. Preferential use of TRBV28, TRBJ1-2 and TRBJ2-5 was observed in persistent disease, whereas TRBV20-1 and TRBJ2-1 were favored in newly diagnosed disease. Compared with newly diagnosed patients, patients with persistent Graves' disease had lower TCR Shannon entropy and fewer highly expanded clones, which suggests clonal expansion.

For CDR1 and CDR2, the germline V gene lists SGHAT and FQNNGV. The CDR3 measures 14 amino acids from cysteine to phenylalanine. Kept here is only the CDR3 DNA, which spans 42 bases and is read in frame from base 1. The sample also formed part of further work on T cells in Graves' hyperthyroidism and ophthalmopathy. That second report states: Graves' hyperthyroidism was defined as stable when no progression to ophthalmopathy occurred over 18 months of follow-up. Hyperthyroidism patients were newly diagnosed, with disease duration under 2 months, and aged 18 to 65 years. Patients with uncontrolled infections, other autoimmune diseases, pregnancy or lactation were excluded. Diagnoses were established on the basis of clinical symptoms, serum thyroxine and TRAb, thyroid ultrasound, and orbital computed tomography. The TCR CDR3 was subjected to a first round of RT-PCR using the HTBI primer set and the Qiagen OneStep RT-PCR kit. Most expanded thyroid clonotypes (frequency above 0.001) were also detected in blood, a finding suggesting that blood repertoires may reflect thyroid immune responses. In cross-validation, a model built on a 13 V-J signature told ophthalmopathy apart from stable hyperthyroidism with over 85% sensitivity and roughly 81% specificity, and in testing the same model reached 80%/75%. In validation, the model predicted progression to ophthalmopathy a median of approximately 6.6 months before onset, with about 71% sensitivity and almost 75% specificity. To identify TCR V-J signatures that set the groups apart, the researchers used a discovery cohort of 100 or so patients, made up of under 50 with Graves' ophthalmopathy and some 60 with stable Graves' hyperthyroidism. An independent validation cohort of fewer than 20 hyperthyroidism patients and 15 or so patients who later progressed to ophthalmopathy tested prospective prediction of ophthalmopathy. The approximately 97 discovery patients were randomly divided into training and test sets at a 7:3 ratio. Thyroid tissue and blood T-cell repertoires from several Graves' hyperthyroidism patients were also compared in the study. Once sampling was done, hyperthyroidism patients were given methimazole at a starting dose of 30 mg daily, whereas ophthalmopathy patients were given high-dose intravenous methylprednisolone. Libraries were constructed in a second round of multiplex PCR, after which size selection and purification were carried out. Libraries were sequenced paired-end with 100 bp reads on an Illumina HiSeq2000. SOAPnuke was used to process the raw data, throwing out any read that contained adapters or uncalled bases, had a mean Phred below 15, or lacked an exact constant-primer or identifier match. High-quality paired reads were merged with COPE v1.2.5, and unique nucleotide sequences were defined as clonotypes. Clonotypes were aligned to IMGT TRBV, TRBD and TRBJ reference segments using MiTCR v1.1. Only V-J combinations with frequency above 0.0001, covering 99% to 99.2% of repertoires, were analysed. The TCS score was defined as the ratio of F50 (clonal expansion) to E x V (chaos), calculated using BLOSUM62-based TCRdist between CDR3 peptides within each V-J. Welch's t-statistics and random forest reduced 514 V-J features to roughly 13, which were used in a naive Bayes classifier (R e1071). Sample size was not statistically predetermined, and blinding of investigators to group allocation was not performed. TCR Vbeta CDR3 sequencing of around 130 peripheral blood samples (43 ophthalmopathy, around 80 hyperthyroidism and approximately 17 progressor patients) is reported in the paper.

The TCR comes from a woman aged 50 to 60 with Graves disease. Donor details come from another sample of the same person, matched by shared clones. The chain was built from TRBV11-2 and TRBJ2-1; the junction holds 7 bases that match TRBD2. Sequencing used peripheral blood mononuclear cells (PBMCs), obtained at new diagnosis, from a patient treated with antithyroid drugs. The CDR3 here reads CASSLVGDYDEQFF. The DNA sequence is given as TGTGCCAGCAGCTTAGTCGGGGACTACGATGAGCAGTTCTTC.